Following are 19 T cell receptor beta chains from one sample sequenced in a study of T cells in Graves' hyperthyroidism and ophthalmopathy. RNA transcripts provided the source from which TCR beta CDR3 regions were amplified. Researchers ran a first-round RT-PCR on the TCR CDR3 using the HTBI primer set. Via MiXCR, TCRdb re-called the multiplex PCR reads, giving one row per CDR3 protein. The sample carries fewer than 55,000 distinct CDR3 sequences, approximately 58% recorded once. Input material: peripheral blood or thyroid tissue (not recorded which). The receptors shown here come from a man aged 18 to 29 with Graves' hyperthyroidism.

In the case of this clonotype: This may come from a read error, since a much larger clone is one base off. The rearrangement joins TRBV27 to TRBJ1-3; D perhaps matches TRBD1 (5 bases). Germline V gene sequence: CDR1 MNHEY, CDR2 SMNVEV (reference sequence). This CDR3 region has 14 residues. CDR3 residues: CASRPTASGNAIYF. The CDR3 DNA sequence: TGTGCCAGCAGGCCGACAGCGTCTGGAAACGCCATATATTTT.

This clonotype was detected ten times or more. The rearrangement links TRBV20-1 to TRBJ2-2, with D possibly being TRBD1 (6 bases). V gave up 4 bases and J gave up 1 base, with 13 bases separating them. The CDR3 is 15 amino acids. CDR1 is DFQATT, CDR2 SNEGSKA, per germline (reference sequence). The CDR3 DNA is TGCAGTGCTATCCCGGGACATATGAACACCGGGGAGCTGTTTTTT. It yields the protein CSAIPGHMNTGELFF.

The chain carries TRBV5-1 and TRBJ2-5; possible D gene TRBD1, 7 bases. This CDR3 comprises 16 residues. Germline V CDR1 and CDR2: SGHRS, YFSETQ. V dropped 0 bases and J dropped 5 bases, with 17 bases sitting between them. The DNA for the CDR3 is TGCGCCAGCAGCTTGGTTCAGGGGGGCGTTCCGGAGACCCAGTACTTC. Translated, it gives CASSLVQGGVPETQYF.

The CDR3 reads CASSDGDAVTETQYF. The CDR3 bases are TGTGCCAGCAGTGATGGTGACGCGGTGACAGAGACCCAGTACTTC. The V gene is TRBV2, the J gene TRBJ2-5; D not certain. Between the trimmed V and J ends, which lost 3 bases and 4 bases, there was a span of 15 bases. The CDR3 is 15 residues long. CDR1 and CDR2 from the germline V gene are SNHLY and FYNNEI.

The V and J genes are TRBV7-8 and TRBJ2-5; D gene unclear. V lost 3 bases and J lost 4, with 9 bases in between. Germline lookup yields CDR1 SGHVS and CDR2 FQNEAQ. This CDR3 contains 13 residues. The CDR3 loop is CASSFGSRETQYF. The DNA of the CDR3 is TGTGCCAGCAGCTTTGGTAGTCGAGAGACCCAGTACTTC.

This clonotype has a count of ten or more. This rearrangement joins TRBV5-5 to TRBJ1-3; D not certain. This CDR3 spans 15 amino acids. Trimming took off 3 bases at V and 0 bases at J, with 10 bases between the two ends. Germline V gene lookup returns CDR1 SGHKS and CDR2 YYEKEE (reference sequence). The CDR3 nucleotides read TGTGCCAGCAGCTACTCGGCTAGCTCTGGAAACACCATATATTTT. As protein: CASSYSASSGNTIYF.

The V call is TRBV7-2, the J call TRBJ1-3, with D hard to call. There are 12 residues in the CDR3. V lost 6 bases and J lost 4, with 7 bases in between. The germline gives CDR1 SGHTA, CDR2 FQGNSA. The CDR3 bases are TGTGCCAGCAGTTCCATCGGAAACACCATATATTTT. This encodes CASSSIGNTIYF.

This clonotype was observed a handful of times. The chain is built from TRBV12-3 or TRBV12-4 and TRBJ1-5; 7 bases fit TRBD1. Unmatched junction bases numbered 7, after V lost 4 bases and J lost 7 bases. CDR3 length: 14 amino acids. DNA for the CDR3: TGTGCCAGCAGTTCGACAGGGCTTTCCCAGCCCCAGCATTTT. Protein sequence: CASSSTGLSQPQHF.

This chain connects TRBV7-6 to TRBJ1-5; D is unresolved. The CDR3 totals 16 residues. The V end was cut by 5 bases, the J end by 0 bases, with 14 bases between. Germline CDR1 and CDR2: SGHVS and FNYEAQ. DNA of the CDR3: TGTGCCAGCAGCCCTGGTGGGCAGCATAGCAATCAGCCCCAGCATTTT. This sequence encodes CASSPGGQHSNQPQHF.

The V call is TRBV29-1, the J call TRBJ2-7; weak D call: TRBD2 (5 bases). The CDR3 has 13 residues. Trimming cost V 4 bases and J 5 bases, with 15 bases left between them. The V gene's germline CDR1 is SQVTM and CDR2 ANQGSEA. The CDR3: CSVAAQRAHEQYF. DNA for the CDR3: TGCAGCGTTGCCGCCCAGAGGGCCCACGAGCAGTACTTC.

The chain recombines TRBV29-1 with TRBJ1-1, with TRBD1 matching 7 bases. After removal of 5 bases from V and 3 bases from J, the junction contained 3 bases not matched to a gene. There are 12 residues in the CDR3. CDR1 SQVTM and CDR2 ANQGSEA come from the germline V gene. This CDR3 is CSVYRGDTEAFF. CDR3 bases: TGCAGCGTTTACAGGGGAGACACTGAAGCTTTCTTT.

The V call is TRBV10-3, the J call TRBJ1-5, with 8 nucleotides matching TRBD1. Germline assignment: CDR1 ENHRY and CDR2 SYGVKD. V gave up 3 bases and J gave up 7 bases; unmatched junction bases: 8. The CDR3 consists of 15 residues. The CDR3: CAISDVGQVGQPQHF. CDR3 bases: TGTGCCATCAGTGACGTGGGACAGGTCGGCCAGCCCCAGCATTTT.

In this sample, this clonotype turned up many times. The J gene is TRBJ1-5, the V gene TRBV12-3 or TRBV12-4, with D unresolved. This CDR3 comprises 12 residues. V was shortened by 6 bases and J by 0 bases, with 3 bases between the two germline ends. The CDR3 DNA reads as TGTGCCAGCAGGCATAGCAATCAGCCCCAGCATTTT. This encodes CASRHSNQPQHF.

The chain's CDR3 is CASSSTLVGRGELFF. In DNA form, the CDR3 reads TGTGCCAGCAGCTCTACCCTAGTCGGTCGCGGGGAGCTGTTTTTT. The chain carries TRBV7-8 and TRBJ2-2; D gene uncertain. Per germline, CDR1 SGHVS and CDR2 FQNEAQ. The germline V and J ends were trimmed by 4 bases and 7 bases, with 16 bases remaining between them. This CDR3 contains 15 residues.

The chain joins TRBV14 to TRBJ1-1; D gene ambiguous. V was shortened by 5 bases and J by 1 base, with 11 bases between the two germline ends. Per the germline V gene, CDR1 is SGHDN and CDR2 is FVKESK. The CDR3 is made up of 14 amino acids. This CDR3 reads CASSASPGNTEAFF. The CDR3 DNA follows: TGTGCCAGCAGCGCTTCGCCAGGGAACACTGAAGCTTTCTTT.

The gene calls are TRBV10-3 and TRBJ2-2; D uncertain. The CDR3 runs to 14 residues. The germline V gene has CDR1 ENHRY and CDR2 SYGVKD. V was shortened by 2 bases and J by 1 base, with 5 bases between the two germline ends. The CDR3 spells CAISEGGNTGELFF. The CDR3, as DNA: TGTGCCATCAGTGAGGGTGGGAACACCGGGGAGCTGTTTTTT.

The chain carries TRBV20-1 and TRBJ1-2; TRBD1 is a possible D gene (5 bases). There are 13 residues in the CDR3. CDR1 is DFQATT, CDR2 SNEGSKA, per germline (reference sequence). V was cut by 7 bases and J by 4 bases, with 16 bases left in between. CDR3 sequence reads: CSDRGGAVYGYTF. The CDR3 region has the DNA TGCAGTGATAGGGGAGGGGCTGTCTATGGCTACACCTTC.

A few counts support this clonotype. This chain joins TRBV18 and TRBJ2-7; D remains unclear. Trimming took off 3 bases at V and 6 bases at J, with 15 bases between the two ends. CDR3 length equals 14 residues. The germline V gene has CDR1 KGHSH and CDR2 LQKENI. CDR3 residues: CASSPSATRSEQYF. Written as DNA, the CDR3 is TGTGCCAGCTCACCGTCCGCTACCCGGAGCGAGCAGTACTTC.

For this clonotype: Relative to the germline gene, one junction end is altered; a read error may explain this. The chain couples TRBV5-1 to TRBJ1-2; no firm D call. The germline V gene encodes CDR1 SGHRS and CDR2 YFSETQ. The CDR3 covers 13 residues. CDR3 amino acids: CANSPDGAYGYTF. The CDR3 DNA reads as TGCGCCAACAGCCCCGACGGAGCCTATGGCTACACCTTT. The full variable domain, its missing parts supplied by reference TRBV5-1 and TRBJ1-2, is KAGVTQTPRYLIKTRGQQVTLSCSPISGHRSVSWYQQTPGQGLQFLFEYFSETQRNKGNFPGRFSGRQFSNSRSEMNVSTLELGDSALYLCANSPDGAYGYTFGSGTRLTVV.